A single sample gave rise to the 20 T cell receptor beta chains below, sequenced in a study of shared clonotypes between healthy human individuals. Sequencing used immunoSEQ multiplex PCR; TCRdb keeps in-frame clones, though not all of them. The sample holds 950,000 to 1,100,000 clones, around 76% seen once. Sequenced sample: memory CD4+ T cells sorted from blood. The sample's subset: CD45RA-negative fraction. Receptor source: a man between 18 and 29 years old in good health.

With regard to this clone: Other nucleotide sequences in the sample specify the same CDR3. The chain joins TRBV18 to TRBJ2-5; D is unresolved. The CDR3 consists of 13 residues. V lost 0 bases to trimming and J lost 2 bases, with 4 bases between them. Germline CDR1 is KGHSH and CDR2 is LQKENI. CDR3 protein: CASSPPGQETQYF. CDR3 coding DNA: TGTGCCAGCTCACCACCGGGGCAAGAGACCCAGTACTTC.

The rearrangement uses TRBV5-4 and TRBJ2-3; D is undetermined. With 4 bases removed from V and 0 bases from J, the gap between germline ends came to 12 bases. The CDR3 consists of 15 residues. The V gene's germline CDR1 is SGHNT and CDR2 YYREEE (reference sequence). CDR3 coding DNA: TGTGCCAGCAGCGTAGACAACCCTAGCACAGATACGCAGTATTTT. This sequence encodes CASSVDNPSTDTQYF.

The CDR3 nucleotides read TGTGCCAGCAGCTTTGGGACAGATAATGAAAAACTGTTTTTT. Its protein is CASSFGTDNEKLFF. The chain links TRBV5-8 to TRBJ1-4, with TRBD1 matching over 7 bases. CDR1 is SGHTS, CDR2 YDEGEE, per germline. This CDR3 is 14 amino acids long. V shed 2 bases and J 4 bases; nucleotides not matched to a gene: 2. Looking up the rest from reference TRBV5-8 and TRBJ1-4 gives the full variable domain: EAGVTQSPTHLIKTRGQQATLRCSPISGHTSVYWYQQALGLGLQFLLWYDEGEERNRGNFPPRFSGRQFPNYSSELNVNALELEDSALYLCASSFGTDNEKLFFGSGTQLSVL.

This chain uses TRBV14 with TRBJ2-3, with TRBD2 identical over 10 bases. The V gene end was trimmed by 3 bases and the J gene end by 5 bases; junction bases not matched to a gene: 5. The CDR3 is 15 residues long. Germline CDR1 reads SGHDN; CDR2 reads FVKESK. CDR3 nucleotide sequence: TGTGCCAGCAGCCAGAGAGCGGGAGGGCAAGATACGCAGTATTTT. It specifies CASSQRAGGQDTQYF.

The chain joins TRBV30 to TRBJ2-2; TRBD1 agrees at 7 bases. The CDR3 totals 14 residues. Trimming removed 3 bases from V and 4 bases from J; junction bases left unmatched: 5. Looked up from germline, CDR1 is GTSNPN and CDR2 is SVGIG (reference sequence). CDR3 loop: CAWSKAGGTGELFF. In nucleotides, the CDR3 is TGTGCCTGGAGCAAGGCAGGGGGCACCGGGGAGCTGTTTTTT.

The chain recombines TRBV5-1 with TRBJ1-2, with D possibly matching TRBD1 (5 bases). CDR3 length: 15 residues. Germline V lookup: CDR1 SGHRS, CDR2 YFSETQ. Trimming shortened V by 1 base and J by 4 bases, and 14 bases separated the two germline ends. The CDR3 loop reads CASSLNRNLPYGYTF. The DNA of the CDR3 is TGCGCCAGCAGCTTGAACAGGAACCTCCCCTATGGCTACACCTTC.

Only one count was recorded for this clone. CDR3 nucleotide sequence: TGTGCCAGCAGCCGGGAGGGAAACTATGGCTACACCTTC. It codes for CASSREGNYGYTF. The V call is TRBV7-2, the J call TRBJ1-2, with D unresolved. Germline V gene lookup returns CDR1 SGHTA and CDR2 FQGNSA. This CDR3 region has 13 residues. Trimming pared 5 bases from V and 2 bases from J, leaving 9 bases between.

The chain joins TRBV4-1 to TRBJ2-7; 13 bases align to TRBD2. The length of the CDR3 is 20 residues. CDR1 is MGHRA, CDR2 YSYEKL, per germline. The J segment lost 3 bases and the V segment lost 0 bases, leaving 14 bases of the junction unmatched. The chain's CDR3 is CASSQDPRTSGGLHHYEQYF. In nucleotides, the CDR3 is TGCGCCAGCAGCCAAGATCCTAGGACTAGCGGGGGCCTTCACCACTACGAGCAGTACTTC.

The V gene is TRBV6-6, the J gene TRBJ2-7; TRBD2 might be the D (5 bases). Germline V gives CDR1 MNHNY, CDR2 SVGAGI (reference sequence). The ends were cut back, 7 bases at V and 7 bases at J, with 14 bases in the middle. The CDR3 is 12 residues long. As DNA, the CDR3 is TGTGCCAGCATTTCCGTGACGGGGGAGCAGTACTTC. Translating it yields CASISVTGEQYF.

This clone is a singleton in its sample. J is TRBJ1-5 and V is TRBV5-6, with a weak D call TRBD1 (5 bases). CDR1 is SGHDT and CDR2 is YYEEEE in the germline V gene. V lost 0 bases and J lost 1, with 14 bases in between. This CDR3 has 17 amino acids. Written as DNA, the CDR3 is TGTGCCAGCAGCTTGGGGTACCGGGGCGGGAGCAATCAGCCCCAGCATTTT. As protein: CASSLGYRGGSNQPQHF.

The chain links TRBV28 to TRBJ1-1; D is unclear. V lost 4 bases and J lost 4, with 13 bases in between. This CDR3 comprises 14 residues. The V gene's germline CDR1 is MDHEN and CDR2 SYDVKM. The CDR3 region has the DNA TGTGCCAGCAGTTATGTTTCAGGTGGCACTGAAGCTTTCTTT. It specifies CASSYVSGGTEAFF.

This rearrangement joins TRBV7-2 to TRBJ2-7; D is perhaps TRBD1 (5 bases). V was trimmed by 4 bases and J by 3 bases, leaving 13 bases between them. This CDR3 region has 14 residues. CDR1 is SGHTA, CDR2 FQGNSA, per germline. As DNA, the CDR3 is TGTGCCAGCAGCTCAGACAGTTGGGGCTACGAGCAGTACTTC. This sequence encodes CASSSDSWGYEQYF.

The V and J genes are TRBV30 and TRBJ2-7; D remains ambiguous. This CDR3 is built from 12 residues. Looked up from germline, CDR1 is GTSNPN and CDR2 is SVGIG (reference sequence). With 0 bases removed from V and 10 bases from J, the gap between germline ends came to 13 bases. The CDR3 loop reads CAWSVGTSNQYF. The CDR3 DNA sequence: TGTGCCTGGAGTGTAGGAACCTCGAACCAGTACTTC. Drawing the rest from reference TRBV30 and TRBJ2-7, the complete variable domain is SQTIHQWPATLVQPVGSPLSLECTVEGTSNPNLYWYRQAAGRGLQLLFYSVGIGQISSEVPQNLSASRPQDRQFILSSKKLLLSDSGFYLCAWSVGTSNQYFGPGTRLTVT.

Comment on this clone: A much larger clone lies one base from this, so it may be a read error. This chain joins TRBV5-4 and TRBJ1-2, with TRBD1 matching 8 bases. Germline trimming cut 4 bases from V and 3 bases from J; bases unmatched to any gene: 2. Germline V gene lookup returns CDR1 SGHNT and CDR2 YYREEE (reference sequence). CDR3 size: 13 residues. CDR3 in DNA: TGTGCCAGCAGCCCGACAGGGGACTATGGCTACACCTTC. As protein: CASSPTGDYGYTF.

Concerning this clone: The sample has other DNA sequences that encode this CDR3 too. The chain uses TRBV18 and TRBJ1-1, with a tentative D call TRBD1 (5 bases). This CDR3 is 14 amino acids long. The germline V and J ends were trimmed by 3 bases and 0 bases, with 8 bases remaining between them. Germline CDR1 and CDR2: KGHSH and LQKENI. The CDR3 DNA reads TGTGCCAGCTCACCCCAGGGAATGAACACTGAAGCTTTCTTT. It encodes CASSPQGMNTEAFF.

This clone has just a few counts. This chain connects TRBV4-1 to TRBJ1-3, with D perhaps matching TRBD1 (6 bases). Per germline, CDR1 MGHRA and CDR2 YSYEKL. The length of the CDR3 is 16 residues. Trimming took off 6 bases at V and 3 bases at J, with 18 bases between the two ends. CDR3 sequence: CASSQRADSYGNTIYF. In DNA, the CDR3 is TGCGCCAGCAGTCAGAGGGCGGACAGTTATGGAAACACCATATATTTT.

This clone was detected only once. The V gene is TRBV4-1, the J gene TRBJ1-2; 11 nucleotides match TRBD1. The CDR3 consists of 17 residues. With V trimmed by 6 bases and J by 5 bases, 14 bases remained unmatched. Germline V gene data show CDR1 as MGHRA and CDR2 as YSYEKL. The CDR3 region is CASRQLGQGVVGYGYTF. The CDR3 nucleotides read TGCGCCAGCAGACAACTGGGACAGGGGGTTGTGGGTTATGGCTACACCTTC.

In this sample, this clone turned up a few times. The chain carries TRBV18 and TRBJ2-7; 8 bases fit TRBD2. Germline V CDR1 and CDR2: KGHSH, LQKENI. The V gene end was trimmed by 0 bases and the J gene end by 7 bases; junction bases not matched to a gene: 11. CDR3 size: 16 residues. Here the CDR3 DNA reads TGTGCCAGCTCACCACCGTGGGGGACTAGTATATGGGAGCAGTACTTC. Amino acid sequence: CASSPPWGTSIWEQYF.

V usage is TRBV19 and J usage is TRBJ1-2; D remains unclear. Germline lookup yields CDR1 LNHDA and CDR2 SQIVND (reference sequence). This CDR3 has 14 amino acids. Trimming cost V 6 bases and J 0 bases, with 11 bases left between them. Here the CDR3 reads CASRPLVANYGYTF. The CDR3 coding sequence is TGTGCCAGTAGGCCACTCGTAGCTAACTATGGCTACACCTTC.

The J gene is TRBJ1-6, the V gene TRBV16; D is uncertain. The CDR3 consists of 14 residues. Germline loops: CDR1 KGHSY, CDR2 FQNENV. Trimming stripped 0 bases from V and 16 bases from J, with 16 bases between. The CDR3 nucleotides are TGTGCCAGCAGCCAATCTTCTTCGGCCTCCTCTCTCCACTTT. Its protein product is CASSQSSSASSLHF.